This T cell receptor (beta chain) was captured by sequencing in a study of beta chain features in type 1 diabetes. Study observations and caveats: HLA influence on TCRB rearrangement stayed unresolved here. For Type 1 diabetes patients, all four CD4+ subsets carried TCRB CDR3s that were moderately but significantly shorter.

Points on this clone: The antigen is not known.

The isolated RNA, all of it, was reverse transcribed, so expressed TCRB transcripts were what got sequenced. Samples of naive, central memory and regulatory T cells yielded a mean of about 3.6 million reads. Sequenced by immunoSEQ multiplex PCR; TCRdb stores in-frame clones only, minus some. The table shows 390,000 or so clones, with about 14% occurring only once. Sorted CD4+ subsets: naive, central memory, regulatory, stem cell-like memory (CD45RO/CCR7/CD25/CD127/CD95/CD27 panel). This CDR3 spans 16 amino acids. Looked up from germline, CDR1 is WSHSY and CDR2 is SAAADI. V lost 0 bases and J lost 6; bases outside the gene matches: 11.

V usage is TRBV10-2 and J usage is TRBJ2-7; 7 bases map to TRBD2. Specimen: naive CD4+ T cells from blood. This receptor was obtained from a man aged 30 to 45 in good health. The CDR3 reads CASSESKGGPRGEQYV. In DNA, the CDR3 is TGCGCCAGCAGTGAGTCGAAGGGAGGGCCACGGGGCGAGCAGTACGTC.